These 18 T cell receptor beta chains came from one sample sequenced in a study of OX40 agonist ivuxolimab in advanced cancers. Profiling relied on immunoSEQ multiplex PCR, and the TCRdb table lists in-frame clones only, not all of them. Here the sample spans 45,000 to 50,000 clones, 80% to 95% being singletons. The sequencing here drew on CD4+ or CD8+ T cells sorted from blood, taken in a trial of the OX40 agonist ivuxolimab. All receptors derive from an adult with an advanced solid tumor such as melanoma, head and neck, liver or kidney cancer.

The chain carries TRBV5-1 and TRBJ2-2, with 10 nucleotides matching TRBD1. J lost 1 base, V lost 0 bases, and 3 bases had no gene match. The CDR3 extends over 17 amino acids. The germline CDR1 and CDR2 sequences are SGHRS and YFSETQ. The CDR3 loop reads CASSLARDRGNTGELFF. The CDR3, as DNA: TGCGCCAGCAGCTTGGCCCGGGACAGGGGGAACACCGGGGAGCTGTTTTTT.

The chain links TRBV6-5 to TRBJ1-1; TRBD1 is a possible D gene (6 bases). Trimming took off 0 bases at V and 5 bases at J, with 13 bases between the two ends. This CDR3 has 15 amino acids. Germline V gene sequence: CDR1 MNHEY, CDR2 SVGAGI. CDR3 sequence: CASSYSVGGETEAFF. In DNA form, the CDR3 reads TGTGCCAGCAGTTACTCGGTAGGGGGAGAGACTGAAGCTTTCTTT.

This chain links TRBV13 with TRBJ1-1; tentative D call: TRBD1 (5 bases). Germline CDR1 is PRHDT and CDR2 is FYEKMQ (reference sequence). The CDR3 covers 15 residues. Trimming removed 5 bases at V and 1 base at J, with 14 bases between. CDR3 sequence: CASSPGAIGNTEAFF. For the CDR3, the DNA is TGTGCCAGCAGCCCCGGGGCCATCGGGAACACTGAAGCTTTCTTT.

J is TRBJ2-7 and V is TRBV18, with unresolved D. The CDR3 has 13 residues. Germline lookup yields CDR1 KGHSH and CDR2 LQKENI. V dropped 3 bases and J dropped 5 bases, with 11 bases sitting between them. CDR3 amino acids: CASSPSVADEQYV. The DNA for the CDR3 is TGTGCCAGCTCACCGTCGGTGGCAGACGAGCAGTACGTC.

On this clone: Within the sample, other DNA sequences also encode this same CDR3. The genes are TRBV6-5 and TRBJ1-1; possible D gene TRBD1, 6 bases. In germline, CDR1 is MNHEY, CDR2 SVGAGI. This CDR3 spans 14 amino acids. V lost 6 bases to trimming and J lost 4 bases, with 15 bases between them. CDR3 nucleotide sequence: TGTGCCAGCAGACCAGGGCAGGGGAGCACTGAAGCTTTCTTT. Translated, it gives CASRPGQGSTEAFF.

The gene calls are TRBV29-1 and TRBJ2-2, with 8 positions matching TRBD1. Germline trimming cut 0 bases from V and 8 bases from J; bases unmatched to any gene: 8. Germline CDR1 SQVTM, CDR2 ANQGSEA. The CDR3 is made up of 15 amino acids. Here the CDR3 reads CSVEDQGQASGELFF. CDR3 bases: TGCAGCGTTGAAGATCAGGGACAGGCTTCAGGGGAGCTGTTTTTT.

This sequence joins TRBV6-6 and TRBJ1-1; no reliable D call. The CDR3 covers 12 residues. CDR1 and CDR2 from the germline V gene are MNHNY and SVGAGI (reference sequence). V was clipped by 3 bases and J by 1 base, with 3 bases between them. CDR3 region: CASSYPNTEAFF. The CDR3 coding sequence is TGTGCCAGCAGTTATCCGAACACTGAAGCTTTCTTT.

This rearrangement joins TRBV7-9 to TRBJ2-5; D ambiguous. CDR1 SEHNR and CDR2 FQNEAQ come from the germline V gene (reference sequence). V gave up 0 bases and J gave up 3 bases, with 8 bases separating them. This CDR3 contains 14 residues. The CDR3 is CASSLAGSKETQYF. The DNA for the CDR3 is TGTGCCAGCAGCTTAGCAGGGTCTAAAGAGACCCAGTACTTC.

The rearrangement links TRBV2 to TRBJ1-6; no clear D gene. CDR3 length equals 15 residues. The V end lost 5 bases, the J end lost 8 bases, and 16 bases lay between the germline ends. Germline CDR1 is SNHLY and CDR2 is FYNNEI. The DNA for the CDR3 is TGTGCCAGCAGTAGGGCTAGTCTATCGGATTCACCCCTCCACTTT. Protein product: CASSRASLSDSPLHF.

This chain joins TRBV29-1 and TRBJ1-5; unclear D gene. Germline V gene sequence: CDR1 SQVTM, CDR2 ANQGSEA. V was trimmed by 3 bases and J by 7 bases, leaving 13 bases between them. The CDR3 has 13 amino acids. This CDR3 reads CSVEESSGQPQHF. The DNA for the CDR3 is TGCAGCGTTGAGGAGTCATCAGGCCAGCCCCAGCATTTT.

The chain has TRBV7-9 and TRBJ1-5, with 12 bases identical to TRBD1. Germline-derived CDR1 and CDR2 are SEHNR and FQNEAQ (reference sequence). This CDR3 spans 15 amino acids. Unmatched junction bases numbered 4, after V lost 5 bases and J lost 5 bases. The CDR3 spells CASSHGTGGHQPQHF. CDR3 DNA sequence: TGTGCCAGCAGCCACGGGACAGGGGGCCATCAGCCCCAGCATTTT.

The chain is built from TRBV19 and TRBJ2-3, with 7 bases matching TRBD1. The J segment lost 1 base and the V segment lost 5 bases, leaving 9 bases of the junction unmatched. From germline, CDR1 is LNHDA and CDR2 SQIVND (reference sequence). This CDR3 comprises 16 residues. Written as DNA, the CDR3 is TGTGCCAGTAGTCCACGACAGGGCTGGGGCACAGATACGCAGTATTTT. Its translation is CASSPRQGWGTDTQYF.

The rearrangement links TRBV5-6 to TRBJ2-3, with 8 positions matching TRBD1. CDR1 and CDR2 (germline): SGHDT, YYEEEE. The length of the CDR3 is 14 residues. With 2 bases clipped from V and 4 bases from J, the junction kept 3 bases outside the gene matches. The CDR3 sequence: CASSFGQGADTQYF. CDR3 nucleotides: TGTGCCAGCAGCTTTGGACAGGGCGCAGATACGCAGTATTTT.

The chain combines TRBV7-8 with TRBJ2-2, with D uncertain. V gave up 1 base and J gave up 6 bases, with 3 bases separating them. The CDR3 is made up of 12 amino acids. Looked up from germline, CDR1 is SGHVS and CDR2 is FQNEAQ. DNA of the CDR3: TGTGCCAGCAGCTTAGGCGCCGGGGAGCTGTTTTTT. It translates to CASSLGAGELFF.

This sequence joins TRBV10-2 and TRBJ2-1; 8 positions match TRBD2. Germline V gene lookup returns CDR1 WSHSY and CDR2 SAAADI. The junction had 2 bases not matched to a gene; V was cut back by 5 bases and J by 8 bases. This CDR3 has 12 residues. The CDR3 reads CASSTTSDEQFF. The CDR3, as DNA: TGCGCCAGCAGTACGACTAGCGATGAGCAGTTCTTC.

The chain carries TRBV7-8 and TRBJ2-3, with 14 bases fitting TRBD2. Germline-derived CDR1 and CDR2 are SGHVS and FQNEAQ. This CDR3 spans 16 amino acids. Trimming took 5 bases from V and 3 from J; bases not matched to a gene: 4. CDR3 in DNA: TGTGCCAGCAGCAACTGGACTAGCGGGGGGACAGATACGCAGTATTTT. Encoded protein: CASSNWTSGGTDTQYF.

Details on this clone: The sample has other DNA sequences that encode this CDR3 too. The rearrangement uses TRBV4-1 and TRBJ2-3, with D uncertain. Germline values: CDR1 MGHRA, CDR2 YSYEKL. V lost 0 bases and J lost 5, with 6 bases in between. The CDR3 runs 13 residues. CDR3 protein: CASSQEGLDTQYF. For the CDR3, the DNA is TGCGCCAGCAGCCAAGAAGGGTTAGATACGCAGTATTTT.

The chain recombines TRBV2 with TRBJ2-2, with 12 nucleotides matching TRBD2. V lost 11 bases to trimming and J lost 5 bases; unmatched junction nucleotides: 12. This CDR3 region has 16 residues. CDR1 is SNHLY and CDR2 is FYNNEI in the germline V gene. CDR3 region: CAGRGASGGATGELFF. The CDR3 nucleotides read TGTGCCGGAAGAGGGGCTAGCGGGGGGGCTACCGGGGAGCTGTTTTTT.